The present entry profiles one T cell receptor (beta chain) with its context. The antigen remains undetermined. These data come from a study of a mutant IDH1 vaccine in newly diagnosed glioma. Specified time point: week 35, safety follow-up. One vaccine dose held 300 ug of mutant IDH1 20-mer peptide and came with topical imiquimod. Using immunoSEQ multiplex PCR, the repertoire was profiled, and TCRdb retains in-frame clones only, with some absent. The sample records about 60,000 clones, 80% to 85% being singletons. The sequences come from PBMCs, collected from a glioma patient whose treatment included an IDH1 peptide vaccine. The sequence was collected from a young man with glioma.

Here the CDR3 DNA reads TGTGCCCGTGTTCAGGCCACCCCTGAAAAACTGTTTTTT. Translated: CARVQATPEKLFF. This chain connects TRBV30 to TRBJ1-4; no firm D call. The CDR3 totals 13 residues. The V end was cut by 8 bases, the J end by 7 bases, with 17 bases between. The V gene's germline CDR1 is GTSNPN and CDR2 SVGIG (reference sequence).